Here is one TCR beta chain with its context. What it recognizes is unknown. The data were taken from a study of T cell repertoires in cytomegalovirus infection. Study in general: Evidence of both CMV infection and a matching HLA type came from public TCR beta signatures.

Using its own MiXCR run on the reads, TCRdb lists one record per CDR3 protein. The data show around 190,000 distinct CDR3 sequences, around an eighth seen once. The V gene's germline CDR1 is SGHRS and CDR2 YFSETQ. The CDR3 is 14 amino acids. V was trimmed by 2 bases and J by 2 bases, leaving 9 bases between them. Findings and limits, study-wide: Clonotypes of TCR beta that were HLA-C-restricted and CMV-specific dominated the ex vivo response. Carriage of CMV together with the relevant HLA was identifiable through cumulative public TCR beta family frequency.

This sequence originates from a human donor in good health (CMV status not recorded). Some clones in this sample may be carry-over from other donors' samples. The chain couples TRBV5-1 to TRBJ2-3; D may be TRBD1 or TRBD2 (5 bases each). Source material: PBMCs. CDR3 in DNA: TGCGCCAGCAGCTTTGAGGGGAACACAGATACGCAGTATTTT. Translated, it gives CASSFEGNTDTQYF.